A selection of T cell receptor beta chains follows, all from one sample in a study of spatial heterogeneity in lung cancer. MiXCR, run by TCRdb on the 5' RACE reads, gives a single entry per CDR3 protein. This sample yields about 120,000 distinct CDR3 sequences, of which 9% to 15% are seen a single time; roughly 15% belongs to the top ten. This specimen consisted of PBMCs, obtained at follow-up. The receptor source for this set is a male donor with early-stage non-small cell lung cancer. Both conserved end residues are trimmed from each CDR3. Each record gives: V gene, clone size, J gene, D gene, CDR3 protein. D genes are given only for firm matches. A clone size is listed for some rows: how often the clone was seen (once, few, many), or a class if it is expanded.

TRBV10-3	-	TRBJ2-7	-	AISEGGRGNEQY
TRBV7-3	few	TRBJ2-1	-	ASSLRGSSYNEQF
TRBV6-5	many	TRBJ1-6	-	ASSPRARDYNSPLH
TRBV6-5	-	TRBJ1-1	-	ASSYSAVRNTEAF
TRBV10-1	-	TRBJ2-3	TRBD1	ASSEGQGAILDTQY
TRBV20-1	many	TRBJ2-1	-	SARAGGLRSYNEQF
TRBV19	-	TRBJ1-1	-	ASTPGPYTEAF
TRBV5-6	many	TRBJ2-1	-	ASSLIMEFYNEQF
TRBV5-1	-	TRBJ2-7	TRBD1	ASGTQGSPYEQY
TRBV28	-	TRBJ2-3	-	AITESLGTDTQY
TRBV5-6	few	TRBJ1-2	-	ASSFSTYGYT
TRBV28	-	TRBJ1-2	TRBD1	ASSFNPGTAYGYT
TRBV4-3	few	TRBJ2-2	TRBD2	ASSQDRTSPFGELF
TRBV6-1	few	TRBJ1-1	-	ASSAAGRAEAF
TRBV6-5	-	TRBJ1-2	-	ASSYWAEGYGYT
TRBV4-3	many	TRBJ2-3	TRBD2	ARGLAGTDGDTQY
TRBV5-1	few	TRBJ2-1	-	ASSPDSPYNEQF
TRBV20-1	few	TRBJ2-1	TRBD2	SQSGGAVSYNEQF
TRBV12-3/TRBV12-4	many	TRBJ1-1	-	ASRTGKPTEAF
TRBV20-1	-	TRBJ2-3	-	SARAPDGTDTQY
TRBV7-9	many	TRBJ2-6	-	ASSLVGGAGANVLT
TRBV27	few	TRBJ1-4	-	ASSRFRGSEKLF
TRBV6-4	many	TRBJ2-1	-	ASSKEGRNEQF
TRBV11-2	many	TRBJ1-2	-	ASSLAPGYGYT
TRBV6-5	many	TRBJ2-7	TRBD2	ASRPGLAGIYEQY
TRBV29-1	-	TRBJ1-2	TRBD1	SAAPTGRDYGYT
TRBV7-8	few	TRBJ2-5	-	ASSLASAGASLGTQY
TRBV12-3/TRBV12-4	many	TRBJ1-5	-	ASSFKNQPQH
TRBV7-2	many	TRBJ1-6	-	ASSPRNSPLH
TRBV4-3	few	TRBJ2-3	-	ASSQDEREY
TRBV4-2	many	TRBJ2-6	-	ASSPHGRGSGANVLT
TRBV2	-	TRBJ2-7	-	ASSERIFAYEQY
TRBV7-2	few	TRBJ1-5	-	ASSPSGSNQPQH
TRBV28	many	TRBJ1-6	-	ASSLFGGNLYNSPLH
TRBV7-2	few	TRBJ1-3	-	ASTLGTLGNTIY
TRBV11-2	-	TRBJ2-5	-	ASSRATGPETQY
TRBV4-1	few	TRBJ1-6	TRBD1	ASSHLYRGAYNSPLH
TRBV27	few	TRBJ2-1	TRBD2	ASTAGTSGGNEQF
TRBV28	few	TRBJ2-3	TRBD2	ASSFRDLAGSSTDTQY
TRBV28	few	TRBJ2-7	TRBD1	ASNLGQGAYEQY
TRBV4-1	many	TRBJ1-5	TRBD1	ASSQGTGSNQPQH
TRBV4-2	-	TRBJ2-1	-	ASSQDTRRGSYNEQF
TRBV3-1	-	TRBJ1-3	-	ASSHSGSGNTIY
TRBV5-4	few	TRBJ2-2	TRBD1	ASRPGTGIGELF
TRBV10-1	few	TRBJ1-1	TRBD1	ASRMGQGTEAF
TRBV20-1	many	TRBJ2-5	-	SAGGTQY
TRBV20-1	-	TRBJ1-4	-	SARAPAEKLF
TRBV7-6	-	TRBJ2-2	TRBD1	ASSYRTGRNTGELF
TRBV30	few	TRBJ1-1	-	AWSVSGLAF